This T cell receptor beta chain was identified during a study of early stage breast cancer tumors. The CDR3 sequence is 14 residues long. Per the germline V gene, CDR1 is MNHNY and CDR2 is SVGAGI (reference sequence). V was trimmed by 4 bases and J by 0 bases, leaving 9 bases between them. Libraries were prepared by immunoSEQ multiplex PCR; TCRdb keeps only in-frame clonotypes and omits some of them. Seen here are around 30,000 clones, around 75% observed once, and the top ten hold 10%. The TCR originated in a person aged 25-39 years with breast cancer. The chain is built from TRBV6-6 and TRBJ1-1; D gene uncertain. Sequenced input: breast tumor tissue. In DNA form, the CDR3 reads TGTGCCAGCAGTTTCGCGAGGATGAACACTGAAGCTTTCTTT. This sequence encodes CASSFARMNTEAFF.